Here is one T cell receptor beta chain with its context. Within the sample, other DNA sequences also encode this same CDR3. J gave up 2 bases and V 1 base, and 0 bases lay outside the gene matches. This CDR3 is built from 14 residues. Looked up from germline, CDR1 is SGHRS and CDR2 is YFSETQ. The sample originates from a study of blood T cell repertoires in COVID-19. As for the study in general: PBMCs, B-cell-depleted T cells, or T cells were the source of the cDNA or gDNA that made up the material.

In the original processing: Reference gene primers were amplified, and this amplification served to estimate nucleated cell counts. Repertoires were generated with immunoSEQ multiplex PCR, while TCRdb's copy carries only in-frame clones and drops some. The DNA gave D and trimming, while V, J and clone size come from that table. In the table there are about 180,000 clones, about 87% of which are singletons. Sample: peripheral blood. The chain carries TRBV5-1 and TRBJ1-5; 7 bases match TRBD1. The TCR was taken from a woman aged 50 to 60 with acute or convalescent COVID-19. The CDR3: CASSLTGGNQPQHF. Written as DNA, the CDR3 is TGCGCCAGCAGCTTGACAGGGGGCAATCAGCCCCAGCATTTT.